Below, 29 T cell receptor beta chains from the same sample are listed, as sequenced in a study of beta chain features in type 1 diabetes. Every isolated RNA sample was fully reverse transcribed, so sequencing captured expressed TCRB transcripts. TCRdb's copy holds only in-frame clones and misses some; the assay was immunoSEQ multiplex PCR. The table has about 48,000 clones, under 45% seen once. These receptors' antigens are unknown. Study results and limitations: Moderate yet significant TCRB CDR3 shortening was seen in Type 1 diabetes patients in all four CD4+ subsets.

Sequenced sample: Tregs from blood. The receptor source for this set is a young man with type 1 diabetes.

This clone has more than one count but fewer than ten. The rearrangement links TRBV6-1 to TRBJ2-5, with D perhaps TRBD2 (5 bases). The CDR3 extends over 13 amino acids. Germline CDR1 MNHNS, CDR2 SASEGT. V gave up 4 bases and J gave up 3 bases, with 9 bases separating them. The CDR3 spells CASSVGGKETQYF. The CDR3 DNA reads as TGTGCCAGCAGTGTAGGAGGAAAAGAGACCCAGTACTTC.

This clone was observed a few times. The chain has TRBV5-6 and TRBJ2-7, with TRBD1 identical over 7 bases. This CDR3 is built from 13 residues. The V gene's germline CDR1 is SGHDT and CDR2 YYEEEE. With V trimmed by 4 bases and J by 3 bases, 4 bases remained unmatched. CDR3 nucleotides: TGTGCCAGCAGCCTGGGGACAGACTACGAGCAGTACTTC. Translated: CASSLGTDYEQYF.

This clone was detected only a few times. The V gene is TRBV7-9, the J gene TRBJ1-5; D is uncertain. Germline values: CDR1 SEHNR, CDR2 FQNEAQ (reference sequence). This CDR3 spans 15 amino acids. V was cut by 5 bases and J by 2 bases, with 13 bases left in between. DNA for the CDR3: TGTGCCAGCAGCCCAAAAGTTAGTGGCAATCAGCCCCAGCATTTT. Residues: CASSPKVSGNQPQHF. Filled out from reference TRBV7-9 and TRBJ1-5, the complete variable domain reads DTGVSQNPRHKITKRGQNVTFRCDPISEHNRLYWYRQTLGQGPEFLTYFQNEAQLEKSRLLSDRFSAERPKGSFSTLEIQRTEQGDSAMYLCASSPKVSGNQPQHFGDGTRLSIL.

CDR3 sequence: CASSISGRATDTQYF. As DNA, the CDR3 is TGTGCCAGCAGTATTAGCGGGAGAGCAACAGATACGCAGTATTTT. The rearrangement uses TRBV28 and TRBJ2-3; 9 positions match TRBD2. The V and J ends lost 5 bases and 3 bases, in that order; junction bases with no gene match: 6. CDR3 size: 15 residues. Germline V gives CDR1 MDHEN, CDR2 SYDVKM.

This sequence joins TRBV9 and TRBJ1-5; no clear D. V was pared by 0 bases and J by 4 bases, with 5 bases between. Germline V gene sequence: CDR1 SGDLS, CDR2 YYNGEE. The CDR3 is 13 residues long. CDR3 residues: CASSVGQNQPQHF. Written as DNA, the CDR3 is TGTGCCAGCAGCGTAGGGCAGAATCAGCCCCAGCATTTT.

The sample holds a few counts of this clone. The chain has TRBV6-5 and TRBJ2-2, with a possible D match to TRBD2 (5 bases). Germline CDR1 is MNHEY and CDR2 is SVGAGI. The CDR3 is made up of 16 amino acids. Trimming shortened V by 0 bases and J by 0 bases, and 8 bases separated the two germline ends. CDR3: CASSYSGVSNTGELFF. The CDR3 DNA follows: TGTGCCAGCAGTTACTCGGGAGTATCGAACACCGGGGAGCTGTTTTTT.

V usage is TRBV2 and J usage is TRBJ1-2; the match to TRBD1 covers 7 bases. The CDR3 length is 12 residues. The V gene's germline CDR1 is SNHLY and CDR2 FYNNEI. V shed 6 bases and J 7 bases; nucleotides not matched to a gene: 5. The CDR3 region has the DNA TGTGCCAGCAGGGCAACAGGGGTTGGCTACACCTTC. Amino acids: CASRATGVGYTF.

This chain connects TRBV11-1 to TRBJ2-1, with TRBD2 as a possible D gene (5 bases). V was trimmed by 1 base and J by 3 bases, leaving 13 bases between them. The germline V gene encodes CDR1 SGHAT and CDR2 FQDESV (reference sequence). This CDR3 region has 16 residues. CDR3 protein: CASSLGASWDYNEQFF. In DNA, the CDR3 is TGTGCCAGCAGCTTAGGGGCTAGCTGGGACTACAATGAGCAGTTCTTC.

This clone was seen only a few times. One end of the junction is discordant with germline, which a read error may explain. The V gene is TRBV5-1, the J gene TRBJ1-2, with 7 bases that match TRBD1. Germline CDR1 reads SGHRS; CDR2 reads YFSETQ. The length of the CDR3 is 15 residues. The CDR3 sequence is CASSLVGGRNYGYTF. CDR3 coding DNA: TGTGCCAGCAGCTTGGTAGGGGGCAGGAACTATGGCTACACCTTC.

As regards this clone: The sample contains more than one DNA sequence encoding this CDR3. The V gene is TRBV5-1, the J gene TRBJ2-5; a weak D match, TRBD2 (6 bases). The V end lost 3 bases, the J end lost 2 bases, and 11 bases lay between the germline ends. This CDR3 region has 14 residues. The germline V gene encodes CDR1 SGHRS and CDR2 YFSETQ. The CDR3 loop is CASSSGLFQETQYF. The CDR3 coding sequence is TGCGCCAGCAGCTCGGGACTGTTTCAAGAGACCCAGTACTTC. Looking up the rest from reference TRBV5-1 and TRBJ2-5 gives the full variable domain: KAGVTQTPRYLIKTRGQQVTLSCSPISGHRSVSWYQQTPGQGLQFLFEYFSETQRNKGNFPGRFSGRQFSNSRSEMNVSTLELGDSALYLCASSSGLFQETQYFGPGTRLLVL.

This chain joins TRBV7-8 and TRBJ2-3; D not certain. Trimming took 8 bases from V and 6 from J, leaving 12 bases between them. The CDR3 loop spans 12 amino acids. Germline CDR1 reads SGHVS; CDR2 reads FQNEAQ. CDR3: CASRHILDTQYF. The CDR3 DNA reads as TGTGCCAGCCGCCATATACTGGATACGCAGTATTTT.

The chain recombines TRBV10-3 with TRBJ2-5; 10 bases map to TRBD2. Germline V gene data show CDR1 as ENHRY and CDR2 as SYGVKD. V gave up 6 bases and J gave up 1 base; unmatched junction bases: 14. This CDR3 spans 18 amino acids. The CDR3 loop is CAISGGASGSRGQETQYF. The CDR3 DNA follows: TGTGCCATCAGCGGGGGGGCTAGCGGGAGTAGGGGCCAAGAGACCCAGTACTTC.

This clone has only a few counts. The chain couples TRBV5-1 to TRBJ2-7; TRBD1 aligns across 7 bases. V trimming: 2 bases; J trimming: 2 bases; junction bases outside the gene matches: 7. The CDR3 consists of 15 residues. CDR1 and CDR2 from the germline V gene are SGHRS and YFSETQ. The CDR3 nucleotides are TGCGCCAGCAGCTTTTCAGGGACAGAGACCTACGAGCAGTACTTC. It codes for CASSFSGTETYEQYF.

This clone appeared a few times. V usage is TRBV5-1 and J usage is TRBJ2-7, with 11 nucleotides matching TRBD2. With 0 bases clipped from V and 0 bases from J, the junction kept 2 bases outside the gene matches. The germline V gene has CDR1 SGHRS and CDR2 YFSETQ. This CDR3 comprises 16 residues. CDR3 sequence: CASSLGLAGSSYEQYF. CDR3 sequence (DNA): TGCGCCAGCAGCTTGGGACTAGCGGGAAGCTCCTACGAGCAGTACTTC.

The J gene is TRBJ2-5, the V gene TRBV7-8; no clear D. TRBJ2-7 explains the end of the DNA better; the J call may be wrong. CDR1 is SGHVS and CDR2 is FQNEAQ in the germline V gene. The CDR3 is 11 amino acids. The CDR3 DNA reads TGTGCCAGCAGCTTTAGCCACGAGCAGTACTTC. Its translation is CASSFSHEQYF.

This clone showed up just a few times. This chain links TRBV6-5 with TRBJ2-3; maybe TRBD2 (5 bases). The V gene's germline CDR1 is MNHEY and CDR2 SVGAGI. V dropped 0 bases and J dropped 1 base, with 11 bases sitting between them. The CDR3 is made up of 16 amino acids. The CDR3 bases are TGTGCCAGCAGTTACTCGTGGGGTAGCGGCACAGATACGCAGTATTTT. This codes for CASSYSWGSGTDTQYF.

The chain has TRBV5-1 and TRBJ2-5; 8 bases are a match to TRBD1. V lost 1 base and J lost 7; bases outside the gene matches: 9. CDR3 length: 15 residues. Germline V gene sequence: CDR1 SGHRS, CDR2 YFSETQ. CDR3 bases: TGCGCCAGCAGCTTGAGACAGGGGCCAGAGGGGACCCAGTACTTC. Protein product: CASSLRQGPEGTQYF.

The rearrangement uses TRBV27 and TRBJ1-1; TRBD1 might be the D (5 bases). Germline CDR1 MNHEY, CDR2 SMNVEV (reference sequence). This CDR3 contains 13 residues. Trimming shortened V by 10 bases and J by 4 bases, and 16 bases separated the two germline ends. CDR3 region: CATKGPGGTEAFF. CDR3 sequence (DNA): TGTGCCACCAAGGGGCCGGGGGGCACTGAAGCTTTCTTT.

A few counts support this clone. The chain uses TRBV25-1 and TRBJ2-7, with D tentatively TRBD1 (6 bases). The CDR3 length is 14 residues. V dropped 6 bases and J dropped 2 bases, with 14 bases sitting between them. From germline, CDR1 is MGHDK and CDR2 SYGVNS. The CDR3 DNA follows: TGTGCCAGCAGGGGACACGGTGGAACCTACGAGCAGTACTTC. Protein product: CASRGHGGTYEQYF.

This clone was seen more than once but under ten times. V and J are TRBV7-2 and TRBJ2-1; 9 bases are shared with TRBD1. The CDR3 sequence is 15 residues long. Germline loops: CDR1 SGHTA, CDR2 FQGNSA. V shed 5 bases, J shed 9 bases, and the junction held 11 bases outside the gene matches. CDR3 bases: TGTGCCAGCAGCCGGACAGGGGCCCGGGACGGTGAGCAGTTCTTC. This codes for CASSRTGARDGEQFF.

In this sample, this clone turned up a few times. The chain employs TRBV5-1 and TRBJ2-3; 12 bases fit TRBD2. The CDR3 contains 17 residues. The germline V gene has CDR1 SGHRS and CDR2 YFSETQ. V trimming: 0 bases; J trimming: 4 bases; junction bases outside the gene matches: 6. CDR3 region: CASSLDPGLAGSDTQYF. CDR3 DNA: TGCGCCAGCAGCTTGGACCCGGGACTAGCGGGTTCAGATACGCAGTATTTT.

The rearrangement links TRBV23-1 to TRBJ1-1, with D unresolved. TRBV23-1 has ORF status, its function being uncertain. V lost 4 bases to trimming and J lost 0 bases, with 9 bases between them. This CDR3 is built from 14 residues. CDR3 coding DNA: TGCGCCAGCAGTCTGGAGATTGTGAACACTGAAGCTTTCTTT. Its protein product is CASSLEIVNTEAFF.

This chain uses TRBV30 with TRBJ2-3; TRBD2 aligns across 11 bases. CDR3 length: 15 residues. Germline-derived CDR1 and CDR2 are GTSNPN and SVGIG (reference sequence). The J segment lost 6 bases and the V segment lost 2 bases, leaving 7 bases of the junction unmatched. The CDR3 region is CAWSPLAGASDTQYF. For the CDR3, the DNA is TGTGCCTGGAGTCCACTAGCGGGAGCGTCCGATACGCAGTATTTT.

The chain uses TRBV6-6 and TRBJ2-7; 12 bases agree with TRBD2. Looked up from germline, CDR1 is MNHNY and CDR2 is SVGAGI (reference sequence). There are 14 residues in the CDR3. Unmatched junction bases numbered 2, after V lost 4 bases and J lost 4 bases. The CDR3 nucleotides are TGTGCCAGCAGTTCGACTAGCGGGAGATACGAGCAGTACTTC. Its translation is CASSSTSGRYEQYF.

V gene TRBV2 combines with J gene TRBJ1-3; the D is unclear. The V gene's germline CDR1 is SNHLY and CDR2 FYNNEI. The CDR3 totals 15 residues. Trimming left V 6 bases short and J 0 bases short, with 12 bases between. Written as DNA, the CDR3 is TGTGCCAGCAGCCAGGACGGACTCTCTGGAAACACCATATATTTT. Translation: CASSQDGLSGNTIYF.

This clone was seen a handful of times. The rearrangement uses TRBV30 and TRBJ2-2; no clear D gene. CDR1 and CDR2 from the germline V gene are GTSNPN and SVGIG (reference sequence). The CDR3 extends over 14 amino acids. The V and J ends lost 3 bases and 5 bases respectively, with 13 bases between them. The CDR3 DNA reads TGTGCCTGGAGACCAGGCCTCCTAACCGGGGAGCTGTTTTTT. The encoded protein is CAWRPGLLTGELFF.

This clone was observed a handful of times. The chain couples TRBV5-1 to TRBJ2-1, with D perhaps TRBD2 (5 bases). The germline V gene encodes CDR1 SGHRS and CDR2 YFSETQ. CDR3 length: 13 residues. V dropped 0 bases and J dropped 9 bases, with 10 bases sitting between them. Written as DNA, the CDR3 is TGCGCCAGCAGCTTGGGGACTGAGGGTGAGCAGTTCTTC. It specifies CASSLGTEGEQFF.

The chain carries TRBV11-2 and TRBJ2-7, with D maybe TRBD1 (6 bases). Deletions cut 7 bases from V and 2 bases from J, with 15 bases between. The CDR3 is 14 residues long. Germline assignment: CDR1 SGHAT and CDR2 FQNNGV. CDR3 sequence: CASKVDRLTYEQYF. The CDR3 nucleotides read TGTGCCAGCAAAGTTGACAGGTTAACCTACGAGCAGTACTTC.

This chain joins TRBV5-4 and TRBJ2-2; 8 bases line up with TRBD2. The CDR3 has 16 residues. Germline V gene lookup returns CDR1 SGHNT and CDR2 YYREEE (reference sequence). Trimming removed 1 base from V and 3 bases from J; junction bases left unmatched: 5. CDR3 in DNA: TGTGCCAGCAGCTTGCGCAGCGGGAGTGACACCGGGGAGCTGTTTTTT. Translation gives CASSLRSGSDTGELFF. The full variable domain, its missing parts supplied by reference TRBV5-4 and TRBJ2-2, is ETGVTQSPTHLIKTRGQQVTLRCSSQSGHNTVSWYQQALGQGPQFIFQYYREEENGRGNFPPRFSGLQFPNYSSELNVNALELDDSALYLCASSLRSGSDTGELFFGEGSRLTVL.